These 16 T cell receptor beta chains came from one sample sequenced in a study of blood T cells in healthy people across ages. PCR was performed a second time for roughly 7 to 11 cycles using a sample-barcoded 5' primer and a J-beta primer mix. TCRdb processed the 5' RACE reads anew with MiXCR; each CDR3 protein has one entry. The table has fewer than 2,000,000 distinct CDR3 sequences, roughly two fifths seen once; the top ten hold about 23%. Material: blood. These receptors were obtained from a human donor in good health.

This clonotype was recorded a few times. CDR3 protein: CASSLGLAGESTYEQYF. The CDR3 DNA reads TGCGCCAGCAGCTTGGGGCTAGCGGGGGAAAGTACCTACGAGCAGTACTTC. The J gene is TRBJ2-7, the V gene TRBV5-1; 10 bases match TRBD2. CDR3 size: 17 residues. The germline gives CDR1 SGHRS, CDR2 YFSETQ. The J segment lost 2 bases and the V segment lost 0 bases, leaving 8 bases of the junction unmatched.

This clonotype was seen more than once but under ten times. The J gene is TRBJ2-4, the V gene TRBV20-1, with 7 bases lining up with TRBD2. The V gene end was trimmed by 5 bases and the J gene end by 4 bases; junction bases not matched to a gene: 5. CDR3 length: 13 residues. Germline V CDR1 and CDR2: DFQATT, SNEGSKA (reference sequence). CDR3: CSAEASGKNIQYF. The CDR3 DNA reads as TGCAGTGCTGAGGCTAGCGGAAAAAACATTCAGTACTTC.

The rearrangement uses TRBV5-1 and TRBJ1-2; 11 nucleotides line up with TRBD1. CDR1 is SGHRS and CDR2 is YFSETQ in the germline V gene. CDR3 size: 15 residues. V gave up 0 bases and J gave up 7 bases; unmatched junction bases: 5. In nucleotides, the CDR3 is TGCGCCAGCAGCTTGGGACCGGACAGGGGGCCTGGCTACACCTTC. This gives the protein CASSLGPDRGPGYTF.

This sequence joins TRBV5-1 and TRBJ2-7, with 8 positions matching TRBD2. CDR1 and CDR2 from the germline V gene are SGHRS and YFSETQ. Trimming took 0 bases from V and 2 from J; bases not matched to a gene: 13. The CDR3 runs 18 residues. In DNA, the CDR3 is TGCGCCAGCAGCTTGGCGGGCGGGGCGGGACTAGGGACCTACGAGCAGTACTTC. Translation: CASSLAGGAGLGTYEQYF.

This clonotype was counted many times. The chain is built from TRBV29-1 and TRBJ2-3, with no clear D. V was trimmed by 4 bases and J by 1 base, leaving 6 bases between them. This CDR3 is built from 12 residues. Germline CDR1 SQVTM, CDR2 ANQGSEA. CDR3 nucleotide sequence: TGCAGCGTTGTTCAAGGCACAGATACGCAGTATTTT. This sequence encodes CSVVQGTDTQYF.

This clonotype showed up many times. The chain uses TRBV7-2 and TRBJ2-3, with 7 bases lining up with TRBD1. Germline assignment: CDR1 SGHTA and CDR2 FQGNSA. V was clipped by 1 base and J by 4 bases; unmatched bases: 5. This CDR3 comprises 15 residues. Here the CDR3 reads CASSLVVGGADTQYF. DNA of the CDR3: TGTGCCAGCAGCTTAGTCGTAGGGGGCGCAGATACGCAGTATTTT.

This clonotype has more than one count but fewer than ten. The rearrangement uses TRBV9 and TRBJ1-1; D not resolved. The CDR3 sequence is 18 residues long. CDR1 is SGDLS and CDR2 is YYNGEE in the germline V gene. Trimming stripped 0 bases from V and 0 bases from J, with 18 bases between. CDR3 loop: CASSVVRGSPYLNTEAFF. The CDR3 DNA sequence: TGTGCCAGCAGCGTAGTTCGAGGAAGCCCATACCTGAACACTGAAGCTTTCTTT.

The chain recombines TRBV28 with TRBJ1-1, with 9 bases aligning to TRBD1. V shed 8 bases, J shed 3 bases, and the junction held 4 bases outside the gene matches. This CDR3 is built from 13 residues. Germline V gene sequence: CDR1 MDHEN, CDR2 SYDVKM. CDR3 nucleotides: TGTGCCAGCGAGGACAGGGGATACACTGAAGCTTTCTTT. Encoded protein: CASEDRGYTEAFF. The full variable domain, in which reference TRBV28 and TRBJ1-1 provide the parts outside the CDR3, is DVKVTQSSRYLVKRTGEKVFLECVQDMDHENMFWYRQDPGLGLRLIYFSYDVKMKEKGDIPEGYSVSREKKERFSLILESASTNQTSMYLCASEDRGYTEAFFGQGTRLTVV.

V and J are TRBV29-1 and TRBJ2-5; maybe TRBD2 (5 bases). This CDR3 region has 11 residues. Germline V gene sequence: CDR1 SQVTM, CDR2 ANQGSEA. V was shortened by 7 bases and J by 4 bases, with 10 bases between the two germline ends. CDR3 nucleotides: TGCAGCGCCCCCGCGGGAGAGACCCAGTACTTC. Amino acids: CSAPAGETQYF.

This clonotype was counted a few times. The chain is built from TRBV30 and TRBJ2-7, with no clear D. This CDR3 is built from 14 residues. Germline CDR1 reads GTSNPN; CDR2 reads SVGIG (reference sequence). V was shortened by 0 bases and J by 2 bases, with 11 bases between the two germline ends. CDR3 in amino acids: CAWSVALGTYEQYF. The CDR3 nucleotides are TGTGCCTGGAGTGTAGCTCTGGGGACCTACGAGCAGTACTTC.

This clonotype has just a few counts. The rearrangement uses TRBV29-1 and TRBJ1-1, with 7 bases lining up with TRBD1. With 7 bases clipped from V and 5 bases from J, the junction kept 10 bases outside the gene matches. Germline assignment: CDR1 SQVTM and CDR2 ANQGSEA. CDR3 length: 13 residues. CDR3 coding DNA: TGCAGCGCCCGACAGGGTGACCGGACTGAAGCTTTCTTT. Amino acids: CSARQGDRTEAFF.

The genes are TRBV14 and TRBJ1-1, with D uncertain. CDR1 and CDR2 (germline): SGHDN, FVKESK. V gave up 1 base and J gave up 0 bases, with 6 bases separating them. CDR3 length equals 14 residues. Written as DNA, the CDR3 is TGTGCCAGCAGCCAAGCCAACATGAACACTGAAGCTTTCTTT. Translation: CASSQANMNTEAFF.

This clonotype was detected only a few times. The chain combines TRBV7-9 with TRBJ2-5; possible D gene TRBD2, 7 bases. V dropped 5 bases and J dropped 1 base, with 20 bases sitting between them. CDR1 SEHNR and CDR2 FQNEAQ come from the germline V gene (reference sequence). This CDR3 spans 17 amino acids. In DNA form, the CDR3 reads TGTGCCAGCAGCACTGGGTCGGGGGGCATAACCCAAGAGACCCAGTACTTC. The encoded protein is CASSTGSGGITQETQYF.

This clonotype was found a few times. The V call is TRBV10-3, the J call TRBJ2-5; tentatively, D is TRBD1 (6 bases). The assigned J gene may be wrong: the sequence end matches TRBJ2-7 better. The germline CDR1 and CDR2 sequences are ENHRY and SYGVKD. The CDR3 is 20 residues long. CDR3 sequence: CAISEPMPQVQGPTPYEQYF. The CDR3 DNA follows: TGTGCCATCAGTGAGCCCATGCCCCAGGTACAGGGACCGACTCCCTACGAGCAGTACTTC.

This sequence joins TRBV5-1 and TRBJ2-7, with TRBD1 matching over 9 bases. Germline V lookup: CDR1 SGHRS, CDR2 YFSETQ. The CDR3 contains 16 residues. Unmatched junction bases numbered 8, after V lost 0 bases and J lost 4 bases. The CDR3 protein is CASSLVPGQGFYEQYV. CDR3 nucleotide sequence: TGCGCCAGCAGCTTGGTACCGGGACAGGGTTTTTACGAGCAGTACGTC.

The chain employs TRBV11-2 and TRBJ1-3; tentative D call: TRBD1 (5 bases). This CDR3 contains 15 residues. Trimming stripped 7 bases from V and 2 bases from J, with 15 bases between. Per germline, CDR1 SGHAT and CDR2 FQNNGV. CDR3: CASNPTQEAGNTIYF. The CDR3 nucleotides read TGTGCCAGCAACCCCACACAGGAGGCTGGAAACACCATATATTTT.